This TCR beta chain was captured in a study of T-cell memory formation after mild COVID-19. Study background: In these data, TCR clusters were largely donor specific.

The CDR3 length is 11 residues. In germline, CDR1 is SEHNR, CDR2 FQNEAQ (reference sequence). Trimming took 7 bases from V and 5 from J, leaving 9 bases between them. A word on this clonotype: Its target is not known.

General study points: Memory sampled before infection contained some responding clones, suggesting cross-reactive memory joined. CD4+ contracting clones lay mainly in CM and EM, CD8+ ones in EMRA.

Constant-segment primers served in 5'RACE that generated TCR alpha and TCR beta cDNA libraries bearing sample barcodes and UMIs. TCRdb re-derived calls from the 5' RACE reads in MiXCR, one entry per CDR3 protein. The table shows hundreds of thousands of distinct CDR3 sequences, with roughly a fifth occurring only once. The TCR was taken from an adult woman who had mild COVID-19 (a few samples of this study predate the infection). Cell type and time point are not known. Source material: PBMCs or a T cell subset sorted from them (not recorded which). The chain links TRBV7-9 to TRBJ2-7; no firm D call. In nucleotides, the CDR3 is TGTGCCAGCACCGGATTTGACGAGCAGTACTTC. This gives the protein CASTGFDEQYF.